The next 2 T cell receptor beta chains were all read from a single sample in a study of control samples from healthy donors and cancer patients. The protocol was immunoSEQ multiplex PCR, while the TCRdb copy is restricted to in-frame clones and leaves out a portion. The repertoire has about 180,000 clones, more than 90% of them found once; the top ten carry approximately 1.5%. Specimen: blood. Receptor source: a young man in good health.

V usage is TRBV10-2 and J usage is TRBJ1-2; D might be TRBD1 (6 bases). The CDR3 consists of 14 residues. Trimming took off 4 bases at V and 2 bases at J, with 11 bases between the two ends. CDR1 is WSHSY and CDR2 is SAAADI in the germline V gene. CDR3 loop: CASSGDGTNYGYTF. CDR3 nucleotide sequence: TGCGCCAGCAGTGGGGATGGGACAAACTATGGCTACACCTTC.

V and J are TRBV6-5 and TRBJ1-6; D ambiguous. The CDR3 runs to 15 residues. The germline V gene encodes CDR1 MNHEY and CDR2 SVGAGI. The germline V and J ends were trimmed by 6 bases and 9 bases, with 18 bases remaining between them. CDR3 sequence: CASSPGEIGGSPLHF. For the CDR3, the DNA is TGTGCCAGCAGCCCCGGCGAGATCGGTGGTTCACCCCTCCACTTT.